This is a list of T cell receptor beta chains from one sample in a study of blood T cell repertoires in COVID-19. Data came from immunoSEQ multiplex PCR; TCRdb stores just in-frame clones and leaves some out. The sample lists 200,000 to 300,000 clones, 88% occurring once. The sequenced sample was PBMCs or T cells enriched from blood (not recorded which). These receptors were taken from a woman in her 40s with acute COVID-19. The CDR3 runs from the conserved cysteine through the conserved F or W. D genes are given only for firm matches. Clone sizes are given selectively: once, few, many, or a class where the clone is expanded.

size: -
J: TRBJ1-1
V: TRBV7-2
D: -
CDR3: CASSLAELTEAFF
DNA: TGTGCCAGCAGCTTAGCGGAGTTAACTGAAGCTTTCTTT

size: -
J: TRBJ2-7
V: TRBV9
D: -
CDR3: CASSVGQAQEQYF
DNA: TGTGCCAGCAGCGTAGGGCAGGCTCAAGAGCAGTACTTC

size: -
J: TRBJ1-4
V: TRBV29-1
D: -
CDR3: CSAWWRGGMGEKLFF
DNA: TGCAGCGCGTGGTGGAGGGGCGGTATGGGTGAAAAACTGTTTTTT

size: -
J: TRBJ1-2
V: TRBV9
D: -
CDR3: CASSPRRDVYGYTF
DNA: TGTGCCAGCAGCCCCCGGAGGGACGTCTATGGCTACACCTTC

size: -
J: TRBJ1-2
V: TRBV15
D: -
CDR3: CATSVGVGGKWDYGYTF
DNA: TGTGCCACCAGCGTTGGGGTAGGGGGAAAGTGGGACTATGGCTACACCTTC

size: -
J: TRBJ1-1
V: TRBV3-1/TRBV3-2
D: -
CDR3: CASSQGVRPKAFF
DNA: TGTGCCAGCAGCCAAGGAGTGCGGCCTAAAGCTTTCTTT

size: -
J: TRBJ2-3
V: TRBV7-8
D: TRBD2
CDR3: CASSLALAGITDTQYF
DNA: TGTGCCAGCAGCTTAGCTTTAGCGGGAATCACAGATACGCAGTATTTT

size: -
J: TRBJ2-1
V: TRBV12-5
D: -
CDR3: CASGLVTTDNEQFF
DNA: TGTGCTAGTGGTTTGGTAACCACGGACAATGAGCAGTTCTTC

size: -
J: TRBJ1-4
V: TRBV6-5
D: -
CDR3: CASGSSDTTNEKLFF
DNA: TGTGCCAGCGGTTCTTCTGACACAACTAATGAAAAACTGTTTTTT

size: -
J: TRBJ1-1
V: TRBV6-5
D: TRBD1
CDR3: CASRRQGAETEAFF
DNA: TGTGCCAGCAGACGCCAGGGGGCAGAGACTGAAGCTTTCTTT

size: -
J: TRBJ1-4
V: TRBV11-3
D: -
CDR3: CASSWTAPNEKLFF
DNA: TGTGCCAGCAGCTGGACAGCTCCTAATGAAAAACTGTTTTTT

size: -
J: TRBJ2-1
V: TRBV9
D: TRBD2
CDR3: CASSELAGLYNEQFF
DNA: TGTGCCAGCAGCGAGCTAGCGGGGCTGTACAATGAGCAGTTCTTC

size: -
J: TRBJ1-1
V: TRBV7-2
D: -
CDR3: CASSLVRGEKAFF
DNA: TGTGCCAGCAGCTTAGTACGGGGGGAAAAAGCTTTCTTT

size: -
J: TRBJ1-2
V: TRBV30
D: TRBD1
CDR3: CAWNDRGLKGYTF
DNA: TGTGCCTGGAATGACAGGGGGCTGAAGGGCTACACCTTC

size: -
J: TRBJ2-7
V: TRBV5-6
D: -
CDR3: CASSSGHGEQYF
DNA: TGTGCCAGCAGCTCCGGACATGGCGAGCAGTACTTC

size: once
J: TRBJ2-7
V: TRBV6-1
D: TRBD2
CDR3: CASSERGLADPYEQYF
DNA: TGTGCCAGCAGTGAGAGGGGACTAGCGGACCCCTACGAGCAGTACTTC

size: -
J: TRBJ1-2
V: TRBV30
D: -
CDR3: CAWSKRTASNYGYTF
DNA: TGTGCCTGGAGTAAGCGGACAGCTAGCAACTATGGCTACACCTTC

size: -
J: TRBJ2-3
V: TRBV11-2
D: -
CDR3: CASSVAGIVRDTQYF
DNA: TGTGCCAGCAGCGTAGCCGGGATCGTACGAGATACGCAGTATTTT

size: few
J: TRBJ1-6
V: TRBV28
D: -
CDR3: CASRRDSPLHF
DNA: TGTGCCAGCAGGAGGGATTCACCCCTCCACTTT

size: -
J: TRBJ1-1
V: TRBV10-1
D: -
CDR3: CASSESRGPGGTEAFF
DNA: TGCGCCAGCAGTGAGTCTAGGGGTCCGGGGGGCACTGAAGCTTTCTTT

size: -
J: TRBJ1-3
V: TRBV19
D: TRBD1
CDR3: CASLQGAYPGNTIYF
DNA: TGTGCCAGCCTACAGGGGGCCTACCCTGGAAACACCATATATTTT

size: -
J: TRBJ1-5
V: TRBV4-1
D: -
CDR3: CASSLAGNQPQHF
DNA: TGCGCCAGCAGCCTAGCCGGCAATCAGCCCCAGCATTTT

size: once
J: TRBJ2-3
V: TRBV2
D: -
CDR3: CASSAYGLATDTQYF
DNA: TGTGCCAGCAGTGCCTATGGGCTAGCGACAGATACGCAGTATTTT

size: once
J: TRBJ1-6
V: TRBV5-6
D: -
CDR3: CASSIQNSPLHF
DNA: TGTGCCAGCAGCATACAGAATTCACCCCTCCACTTT

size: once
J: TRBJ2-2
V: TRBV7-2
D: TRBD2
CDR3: CASSSGTSGYTGELFF
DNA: TGTGCCAGCAGCTCTGGGACTAGCGGGTACACCGGGGAGCTGTTTTTT

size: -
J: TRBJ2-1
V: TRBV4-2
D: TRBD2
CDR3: CASRHGTSDLNEQFF
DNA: TGTGCCAGCAGACATGGGACTAGCGACCTAAATGAGCAGTTCTTC

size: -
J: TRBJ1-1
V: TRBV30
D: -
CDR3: CAWRDITWETEAFF
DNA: TGTGCCTGGAGAGACATAACATGGGAGACTGAAGCTTTCTTT

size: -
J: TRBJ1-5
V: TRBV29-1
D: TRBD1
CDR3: CSVAGTDNQPQHF
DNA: TGCAGCGTGGCCGGGACAGATAATCAGCCCCAGCATTTT

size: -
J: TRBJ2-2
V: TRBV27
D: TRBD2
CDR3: CASSAASGIISGELFF
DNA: TGTGCCAGCAGTGCCGCTAGCGGGATAATCAGCGGGGAGCTGTTTTTT

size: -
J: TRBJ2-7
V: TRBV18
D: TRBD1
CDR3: CASSDAGGGHYEQYF
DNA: TGTGCCAGCTCAGACGCAGGGGGTGGGCACTACGAGCAGTACTTC

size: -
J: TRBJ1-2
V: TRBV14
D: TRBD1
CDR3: CASGTGVGYTF
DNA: TGTGCCAGCGGTACAGGGGTTGGCTACACCTTC

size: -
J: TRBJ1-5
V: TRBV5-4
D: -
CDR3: CASSLWGGSNQPQHF
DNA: TGTGCCAGCAGCTTGTGGGGGGGAAGCAATCAGCCCCAGCATTTT

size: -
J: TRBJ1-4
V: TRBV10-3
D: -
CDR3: CAISGREFFEKLFF
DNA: TGTGCCATCAGTGGCCGGGAGTTTTTCGAAAAACTGTTTTTT

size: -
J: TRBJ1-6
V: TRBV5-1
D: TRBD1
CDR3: CASSPGQGSYNSPLHF
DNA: TGCGCCAGCAGCCCAGGACAGGGCTCCTATAATTCACCCCTCCACTTT

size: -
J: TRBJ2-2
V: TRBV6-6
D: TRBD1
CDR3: CASSYPGQGAFGELFF
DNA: TGTGCCAGCAGTTACCCGGGACAGGGGGCGTTCGGGGAGCTGTTTTTT

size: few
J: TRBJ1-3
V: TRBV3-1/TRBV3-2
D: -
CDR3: CASSSGSSGNTIYF
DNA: TGTGCCAGCAGCTCCGGGAGCTCTGGAAACACCATATATTTT

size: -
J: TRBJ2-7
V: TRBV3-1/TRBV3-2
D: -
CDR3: CASRKNRATYEQYF
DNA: TGTGCCAGCAGAAAAAACAGGGCTACCTACGAGCAGTACTTC

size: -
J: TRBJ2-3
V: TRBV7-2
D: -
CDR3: CASSLMGPPSTDTQYF
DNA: TGTGCCAGCAGCTTAATGGGGCCACCTAGCACAGATACGCAGTATTTT

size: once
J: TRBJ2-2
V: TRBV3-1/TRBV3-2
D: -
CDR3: CASSRTSQGTPTGELFF
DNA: TGTGCCAGCAGCCGAACTTCACAGGGCACCCCAACCGGGGAGCTGTTTTTT

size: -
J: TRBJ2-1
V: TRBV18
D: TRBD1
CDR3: CASSPGTGTVWDQQFF
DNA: TGTGCCAGCTCACCTGGGACAGGGACGGTGTGGGACCAGCAGTTCTTC

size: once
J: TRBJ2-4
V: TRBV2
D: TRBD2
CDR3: CASSGTRAGNIQYF
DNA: TGTGCCAGCAGTGGGACTAGGGCTGGAAACATTCAGTACTTC

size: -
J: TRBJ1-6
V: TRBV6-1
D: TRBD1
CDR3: CASSDVLGQGASPLHF
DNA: TGTGCCAGCAGTGACGTATTGGGACAGGGCGCTTCACCCCTCCACTTT

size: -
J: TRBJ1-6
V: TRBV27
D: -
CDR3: CASSFSGSHSPLHF
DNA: TGTGCCAGCAGTTTTTCGGGGAGTCATTCACCCCTCCACTTT

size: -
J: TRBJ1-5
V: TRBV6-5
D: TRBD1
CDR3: CAVTGTADSNQPQHF
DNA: TGTGCCGTTACAGGGACAGCAGATAGCAATCAGCCCCAGCATTTT

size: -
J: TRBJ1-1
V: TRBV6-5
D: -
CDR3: CASSLDTNTEAFF
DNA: TGTGCCAGCAGCCTGGACACGAACACTGAAGCTTTCTTT

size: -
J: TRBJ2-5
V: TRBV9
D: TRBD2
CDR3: CASSVEGTGGTQYF
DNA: TGTGCCAGCAGCGTAGAAGGGACGGGGGGGACCCAGTACTTC

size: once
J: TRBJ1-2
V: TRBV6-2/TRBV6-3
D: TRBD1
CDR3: CASSSPGQGFYGYTF
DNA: TGTGCCAGCAGTTCCCCCGGACAGGGCTTCTATGGCTACACCTTC

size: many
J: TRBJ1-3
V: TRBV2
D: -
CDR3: CASSEQRSGNTIYF
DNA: TGTGCCAGCAGTGAACAACGGTCTGGAAACACCATATATTTT

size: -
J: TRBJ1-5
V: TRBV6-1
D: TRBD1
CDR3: CASSEPRDRDNQPQHF
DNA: TGTGCCAGCAGTGAACCCCGGGACAGGGACAATCAGCCCCAGCATTTT

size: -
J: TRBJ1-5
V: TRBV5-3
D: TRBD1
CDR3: CARSLPSIGTGGRNSNQPQHF
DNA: TGTGCCAGAAGCTTGCCCTCAATTGGGACAGGGGGCCGAAATAGCAATCAGCCCCAGCATTTT

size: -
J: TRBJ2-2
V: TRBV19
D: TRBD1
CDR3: CASRGQGRGTGELFF
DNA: TGTGCCAGTAGAGGACAGGGAAGGGGAACCGGGGAGCTGTTTTTT

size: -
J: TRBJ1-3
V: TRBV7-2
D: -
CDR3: CASSPNFHSGNTIYF
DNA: TGTGCCAGCAGTCCTAACTTTCACTCTGGAAACACCATATATTTT

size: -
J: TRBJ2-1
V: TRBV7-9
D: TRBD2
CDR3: CASSPSGRDEQFF
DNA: TGTGCCAGCAGTCCTAGCGGGAGAGATGAGCAGTTCTTC